Shown below are 9 T cell receptor beta chains from a single sample sequenced in a study of tumor and adjacent non-tumor tissue in lung cancer. RNA was extracted from bulk tissue without any cell sorting. More than 3 cm separated this lung sample from the edge of the tumor. TCRbeta libraries were built with three rounds of nested PCR, modified from ARM-PCR. TCRdb ran MiXCR on the multiplex PCR reads and lists one entry per CDR3 protein. The table shows fewer than 75,000 distinct CDR3 sequences, with under 80% occurring only once. Sequenced sample: distant non-tumor lung tissue. These receptors were taken from a man aged 55 to 70 with non-small cell lung cancer.

With regard to this clonotype: The junction differs from germline at one of its ends, possibly a read error. J is TRBJ2-3 and V is TRBV4-1; D may be TRBD1 (5 bases). The length of the CDR3 is 17 residues. The germline V gene has CDR1 MGHRA and CDR2 YSYEKL. For the CDR3, the DNA is TGCGCTAGCAGCCTAGATACGGGCCAGGACATCACATATACGCAGTATTTT. Translation gives CASSLDTGQDITYTQYF.

There are many counts of this clonotype. The gene calls are TRBV28 and TRBJ2-6; D is possibly TRBD1 (6 bases). Trimming took 4 bases from V and 0 from J, leaving 7 bases between them. The CDR3 is 15 amino acids. Germline V lookup: CDR1 MDHEN, CDR2 SYDVKM. The DNA for the CDR3 is TGTGCCAGCAGTTGGGACACCTCTGGGGCCAACGTCCTGACTTTC. The encoded protein is CASSWDTSGANVLTF.

A note on this clonotype: At one boundary the junction diverges from the germline segment, which might be a read error. The chain combines TRBV29-1 with TRBJ1-1; 7 bases line up with TRBD1. The CDR3 extends over 14 amino acids. Looked up from germline, CDR1 is SQVTM and CDR2 is ANQGSEA. The CDR3 DNA is TGTAGCATTGGGTCCCGGTCAGGGGGCACTGAAGCTTTCTTT. This codes for CSIGSRSGGTEAFF.

Comment on this clonotype: The junction does not match germline at one end; this may be a read error. V usage is TRBV5-4 and J usage is TRBJ2-1; the D gene is possibly TRBD2 (6 bases). This CDR3 is 16 amino acids long. Germline-derived CDR1 and CDR2 are SGHNT and YYREEE (reference sequence). The CDR3 region has the DNA TGTGCTAGCAGCCTAATAGCGGAAGGGCCCTACAATGAGCAGTTCTTC. Its translation: CASSLIAEGPYNEQFF.

Worth noting for this clonotype: Here the CDR3 omits its conserved ending phenylalanine or tryptophan, so a read error is the likely source. The rearrangement uses TRBV28 and TRBJ1-2; D might be TRBD1 (5 bases). Germline assignment: CDR1 MDHEN and CDR2 SYDVKM. This CDR3 is built from 16 residues. Trimming removed 2 bases at V and 8 bases at J, with 21 bases between. Here the CDR3 DNA reads TGTGCCAGCAGTTTAACGTCGACAGAGGAGAAAGTAGGCTACACCTCC. Translated: CASSLTSTEEKVGYTS.

The CDR3 nucleotides read TGCAGTGCTAGAGATGAGCTGGGGACAGGACCATTCAATGAGCAGTTCTTC. Translation gives CSARDELGTGPFNEQFF. This rearrangement joins TRBV20-1 to TRBJ2-1, with 8 bases that match TRBD1. Germline assignment: CDR1 DFQATT and CDR2 SNEGSKA (reference sequence). After removal of 0 bases from V and 6 bases from J, the junction contained 13 bases not matched to a gene. This CDR3 contains 17 residues.

This clonotype was observed at least ten times. The V call is TRBV20-1, the J call TRBJ2-1; D is unresolved. The CDR3 totals 11 residues. V was pared by 6 bases and J by 8 bases, with 11 bases between. Germline lookup yields CDR1 DFQATT and CDR2 SNEGSKA (reference sequence). CDR3 loop: CSALGFDEQFF. The CDR3 DNA reads TGCAGTGCCCTGGGGTTCGATGAGCAGTTCTTC.

This clonotype was seen once. The rearrangement joins TRBV18 to TRBJ1-5; D may be TRBD1 (5 bases). The V gene lost 4 bases and the J gene lost 9 bases, with 16 bases spanning the gap. The germline V gene has CDR1 KGHSH and CDR2 LQKENI. This CDR3 spans 14 amino acids. The CDR3 DNA reads TGTGCCAGCTCACAGGGGAGTATCGATCTGCCCCAGCATTTT. Translation gives CASSQGSIDLPQHF.

V usage is TRBV29-1 and J usage is TRBJ2-3; possibly TRBD1 for D (6 bases). V was clipped by 5 bases and J by 15 bases, with 24 bases between them. Germline V lookup: CDR1 SQVTM, CDR2 ANQGSEA. The CDR3 is 13 amino acids. The CDR3 bases are TGCAGCGTTAGTCAGGGGATCGCAGATATGCAATATTTT. Translated: CSVSQGIADMQYF.